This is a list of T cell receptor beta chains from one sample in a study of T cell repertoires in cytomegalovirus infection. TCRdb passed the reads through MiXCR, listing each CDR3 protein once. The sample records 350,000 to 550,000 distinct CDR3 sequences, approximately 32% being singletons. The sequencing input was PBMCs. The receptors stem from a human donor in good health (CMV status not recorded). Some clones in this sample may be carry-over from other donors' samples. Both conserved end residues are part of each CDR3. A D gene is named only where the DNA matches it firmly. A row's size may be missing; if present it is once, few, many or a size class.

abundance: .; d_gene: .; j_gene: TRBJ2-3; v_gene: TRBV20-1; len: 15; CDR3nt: TGCAGTGCTCCTCCCTTCCTCGGGCGTGCAGATACGCAGTATTTT; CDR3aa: CSAPPFLGRADTQYF
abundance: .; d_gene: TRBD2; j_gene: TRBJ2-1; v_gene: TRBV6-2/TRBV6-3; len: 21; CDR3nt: TGTGCCAGCAGTTACCAACAGCGGGGGGGTATCTGTGTTCTATTCTACAATGAGCAGTTCTTC; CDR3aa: CASSYQQRGGICVLFYNEQFF
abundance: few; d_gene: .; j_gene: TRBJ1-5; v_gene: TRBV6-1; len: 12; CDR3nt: TGTGCCTGCGGCGACAACAATCAGCCCCAGCATTTT; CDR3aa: CACGDNNQPQHF
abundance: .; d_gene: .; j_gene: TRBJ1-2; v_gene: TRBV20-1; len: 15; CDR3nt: TGCAGTGCTAGGGTCTCACAGGGAGTATGGTATGGCTACACCTTC; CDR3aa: CSARVSQGVWYGYTF
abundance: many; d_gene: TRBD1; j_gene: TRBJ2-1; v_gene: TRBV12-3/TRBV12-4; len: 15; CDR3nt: TGTGCCAGCAGTCCCTCGACAGGGGCATACAATGAGCAGTTCTTC; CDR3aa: CASSPSTGAYNEQFF
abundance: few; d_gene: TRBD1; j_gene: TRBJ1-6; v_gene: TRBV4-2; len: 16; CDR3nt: TGTGCCAGCAGCCAAGAACAGGGGCTAGGTAATTCACCCCTCCACTTT; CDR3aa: CASSQEQGLGNSPLHF
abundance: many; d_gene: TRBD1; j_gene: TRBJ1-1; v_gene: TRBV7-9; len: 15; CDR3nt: TGTGCCATAACTTCAGGGGGCCTCCGGGGCACTGAAGCTTTCTTT; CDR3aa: CAITSGGLRGTEAFF
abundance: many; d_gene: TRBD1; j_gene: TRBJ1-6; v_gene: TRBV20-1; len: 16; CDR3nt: TGCAGTGCCCCGACAGGGGGCCAGTTCCGTAATTCACCCCTCCACTTT; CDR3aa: CSAPTGGQFRNSPLHF
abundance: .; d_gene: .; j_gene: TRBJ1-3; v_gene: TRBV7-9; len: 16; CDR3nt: TGTGCCAGCAGCCATCTACTGGCAAAGGACGTGAACACCATATATTTT; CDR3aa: CASSHLLAKDVNTIYF
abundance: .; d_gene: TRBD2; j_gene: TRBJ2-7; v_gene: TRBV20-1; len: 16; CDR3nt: TGCAGTGCTAGAGATAGTAGCGGGGGGGACTACTACGAGCAGTACTTC; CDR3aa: CSARDSSGGDYYEQYF
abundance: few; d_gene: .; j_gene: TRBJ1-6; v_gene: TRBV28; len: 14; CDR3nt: TGTGCCAGCAGTTTGACGGACGGGGGCTCACCCCTCCACTTT; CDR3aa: CASSLTDGGSPLHF
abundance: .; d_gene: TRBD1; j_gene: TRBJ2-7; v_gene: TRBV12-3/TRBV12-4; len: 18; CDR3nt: TGTGCCAGCAGTTCGGGACAGGGGGCTTCGGTCAGCTCCTACGAGCAGTACTTC; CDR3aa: CASSSGQGASVSSYEQYF
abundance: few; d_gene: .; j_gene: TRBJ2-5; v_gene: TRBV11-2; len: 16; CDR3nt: TGTGCCAGCAGCTCCTTGCCGCGGCGTTGGGAAGAGACCCAGTACTTC; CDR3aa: CASSSLPRRWEETQYF
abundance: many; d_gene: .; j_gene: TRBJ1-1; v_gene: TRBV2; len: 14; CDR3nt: TGTGCCAGCGTACGAGACAGTTCGAACACTGAAGCTTTCTTT; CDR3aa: CASVRDSSNTEAFF
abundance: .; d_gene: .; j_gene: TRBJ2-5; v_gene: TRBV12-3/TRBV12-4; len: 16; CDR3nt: TGTGCCAGCAGTCGCCGGGACACCCTTGGAGAAGAGACCCAGTACTTC; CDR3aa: CASSRRDTLGEETQYF
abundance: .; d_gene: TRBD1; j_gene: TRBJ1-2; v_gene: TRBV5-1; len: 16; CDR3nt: TGCGCCAGCAGCTTGGGCACAGGGGGCTTCGTCTATGGCTACACCTTC; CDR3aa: CASSLGTGGFVYGYTF
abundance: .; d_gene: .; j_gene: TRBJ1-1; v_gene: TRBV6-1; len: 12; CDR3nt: TGTGCCAGCAACATCCCAAGGTGTGAAGCTTTCTTT; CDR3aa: CASNIPRCEAFF
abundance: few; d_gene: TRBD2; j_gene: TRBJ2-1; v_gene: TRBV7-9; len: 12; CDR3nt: TGTGCCAGCAGCCCGACTAGCGAGGAGCAGTTCTTC; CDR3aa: CASSPTSEEQFF
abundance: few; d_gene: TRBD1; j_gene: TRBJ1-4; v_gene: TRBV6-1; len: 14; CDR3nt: TGTGCCAGCGCGGGAGGACAGGGGAATGAAAAACTGTTTTTT; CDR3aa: CASAGGQGNEKLFF
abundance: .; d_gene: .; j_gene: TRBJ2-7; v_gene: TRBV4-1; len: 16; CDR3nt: TGCGCCAGCAGCCAAGGCGCTGCGGGGCCCTCCTACGAGCAGTACTTC; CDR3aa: CASSQGAAGPSYEQYF
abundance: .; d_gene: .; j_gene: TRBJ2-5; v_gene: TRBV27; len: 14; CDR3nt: TGTGCCATCCTCACGCCCCGACAAGGCGAGACCCAGTACTTC; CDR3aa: CAILTPRQGETQYF
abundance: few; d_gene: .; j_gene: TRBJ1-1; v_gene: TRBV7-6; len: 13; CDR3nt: TGTGCCAGCAGCTTATCGGGAAACACTGAAGATTTCTTT; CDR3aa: CASSLSGNTEDFF
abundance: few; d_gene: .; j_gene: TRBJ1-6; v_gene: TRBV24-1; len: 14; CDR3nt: TGTGCCACCAGTGACCACCCTCCGGGATCACCCCTCCACTTT; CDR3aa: CATSDHPPGSPLHF
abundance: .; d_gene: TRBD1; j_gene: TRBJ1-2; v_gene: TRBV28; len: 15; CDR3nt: TGTGCCAGCAGTCTCGCTATGGACAGGGCGAGGGGCTACACCTTC; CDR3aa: CASSLAMDRARGYTF
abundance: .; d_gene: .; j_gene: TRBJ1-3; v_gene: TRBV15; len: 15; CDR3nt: TGTGCCACCAGCAGAGAACGGGAGGCATCCAACACCATATATTTT; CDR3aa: CATSREREASNTIYF
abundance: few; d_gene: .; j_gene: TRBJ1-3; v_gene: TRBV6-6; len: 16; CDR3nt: TGTGCCAGCAGTTACTTGCCCAGTCACTCTGGAAACACCATATATTTT; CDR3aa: CASSYLPSHSGNTIYF
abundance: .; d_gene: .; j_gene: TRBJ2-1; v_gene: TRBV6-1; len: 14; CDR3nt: TGTGCCAGCAGCCAAAGGGTAGCTTACAATGAGCAGTTCTTC; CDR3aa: CASSQRVAYNEQFF